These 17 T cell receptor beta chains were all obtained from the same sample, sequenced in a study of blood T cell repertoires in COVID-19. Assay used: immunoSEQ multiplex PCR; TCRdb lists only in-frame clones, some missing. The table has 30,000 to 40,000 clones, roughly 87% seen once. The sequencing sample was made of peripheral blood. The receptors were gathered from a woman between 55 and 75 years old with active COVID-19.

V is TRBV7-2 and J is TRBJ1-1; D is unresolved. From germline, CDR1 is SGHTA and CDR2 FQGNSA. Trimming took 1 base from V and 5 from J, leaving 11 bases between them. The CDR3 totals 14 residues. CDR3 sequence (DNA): TGTGCCAGCAGCTTAGGGTCCCAGGCAACTGAAGCTTTCTTT. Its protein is CASSLGSQATEAFF.

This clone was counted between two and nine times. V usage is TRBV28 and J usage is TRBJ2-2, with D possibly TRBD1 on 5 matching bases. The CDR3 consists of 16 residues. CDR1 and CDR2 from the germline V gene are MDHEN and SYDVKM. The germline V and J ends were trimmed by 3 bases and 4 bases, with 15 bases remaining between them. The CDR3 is CASSFFRGSGTGELFF. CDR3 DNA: TGTGCCAGCAGTTTTTTTAGGGGCTCGGGCACCGGGGAGCTGTTTTTT.

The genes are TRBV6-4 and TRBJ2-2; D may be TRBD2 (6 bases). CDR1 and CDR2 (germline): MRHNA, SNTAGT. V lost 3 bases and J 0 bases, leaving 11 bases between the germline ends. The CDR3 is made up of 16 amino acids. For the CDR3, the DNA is TGTGCCAGCAGTGAGGGGGACTTTCCGAACACCGGGGAGCTGTTTTTT. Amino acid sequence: CASSEGDFPNTGELFF.

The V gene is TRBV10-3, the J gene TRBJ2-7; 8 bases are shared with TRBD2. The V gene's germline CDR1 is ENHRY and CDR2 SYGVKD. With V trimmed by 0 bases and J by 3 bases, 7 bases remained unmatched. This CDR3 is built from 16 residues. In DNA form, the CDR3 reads TGTGCCATCAGTGAGTCGGAGGGCGGGAGGAGCTACGAGCAGTACTTC. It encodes CAISESEGGRSYEQYF.

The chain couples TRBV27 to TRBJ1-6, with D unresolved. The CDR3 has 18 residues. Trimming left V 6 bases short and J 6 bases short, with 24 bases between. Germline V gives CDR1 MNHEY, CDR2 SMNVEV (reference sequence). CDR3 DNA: TGTGCCAGCAGCTTGTTACTGGGATCGGGAACCCGTAATTCACCCCTCCACTTT. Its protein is CASSLLLGSGTRNSPLHF.

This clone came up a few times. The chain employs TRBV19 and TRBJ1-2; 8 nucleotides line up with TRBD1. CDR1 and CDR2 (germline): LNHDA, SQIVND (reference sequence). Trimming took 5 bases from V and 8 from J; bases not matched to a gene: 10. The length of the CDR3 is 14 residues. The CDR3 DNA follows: TGTGCCAGTAGTCCCTGGACAGGGAAGGGAGGCTACACCTTC. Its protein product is CASSPWTGKGGYTF.

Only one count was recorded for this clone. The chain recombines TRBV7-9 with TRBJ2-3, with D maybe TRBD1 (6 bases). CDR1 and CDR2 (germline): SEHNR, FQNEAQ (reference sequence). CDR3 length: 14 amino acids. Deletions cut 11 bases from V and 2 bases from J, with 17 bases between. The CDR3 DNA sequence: TGTGCCCTAGGGGGTCAGAACCCCACAGATACGCAGTATTTT. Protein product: CALGGQNPTDTQYF.

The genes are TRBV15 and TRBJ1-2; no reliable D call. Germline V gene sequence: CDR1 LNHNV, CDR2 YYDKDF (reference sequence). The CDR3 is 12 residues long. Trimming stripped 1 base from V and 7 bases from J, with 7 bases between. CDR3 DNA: TGTGCCACCAGCAGAGGTCGAGCTGGCTACACCTTC. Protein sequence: CATSRGRAGYTF.

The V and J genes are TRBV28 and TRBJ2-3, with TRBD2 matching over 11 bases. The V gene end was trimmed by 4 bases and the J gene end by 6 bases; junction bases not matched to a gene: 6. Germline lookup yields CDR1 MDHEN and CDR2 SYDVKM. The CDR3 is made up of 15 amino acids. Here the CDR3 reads CASSSLAGGGDTQYF. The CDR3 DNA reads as TGTGCCAGCAGTTCGCTAGCGGGAGGAGGGGATACGCAGTATTTT.

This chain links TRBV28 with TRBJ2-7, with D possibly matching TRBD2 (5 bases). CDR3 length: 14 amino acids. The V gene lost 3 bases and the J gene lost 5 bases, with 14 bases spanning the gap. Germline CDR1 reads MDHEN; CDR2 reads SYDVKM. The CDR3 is CASSFLYSAHEQYF. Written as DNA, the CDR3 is TGTGCCAGCAGTTTTCTTTATAGCGCCCACGAGCAGTACTTC. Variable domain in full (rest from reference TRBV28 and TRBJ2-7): DVKVTQSSRYLVKRTGEKVFLECVQDMDHENMFWYRQDPGLGLRLIYFSYDVKMKEKGDIPEGYSVSREKKERFSLILESASTNQTSMYLCASSFLYSAHEQYFGPGTRLTVT.

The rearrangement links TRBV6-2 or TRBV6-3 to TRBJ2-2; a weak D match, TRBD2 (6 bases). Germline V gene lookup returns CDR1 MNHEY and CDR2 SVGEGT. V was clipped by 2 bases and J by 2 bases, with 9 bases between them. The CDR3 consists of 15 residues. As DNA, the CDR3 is TGTGCCAGCAGTTACGCGGGACTTAACACCGGGGAGCTGTTTTTT. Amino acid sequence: CASSYAGLNTGELFF.

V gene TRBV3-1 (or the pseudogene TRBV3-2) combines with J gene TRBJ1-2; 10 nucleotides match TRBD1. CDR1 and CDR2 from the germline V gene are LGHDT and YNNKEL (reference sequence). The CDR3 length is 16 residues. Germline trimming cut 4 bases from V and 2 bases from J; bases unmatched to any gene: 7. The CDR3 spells CASSPSPGQGNYGYTF. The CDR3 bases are TGTGCCAGCAGCCCTAGCCCGGGACAGGGGAACTATGGCTACACCTTC.

The CDR3 reads CASSSNTPGTGRETQYF. The CDR3 DNA reads TGTGCCAGCAGCTCCAATACCCCCGGGACAGGACGGGAGACCCAGTACTTC. The genes are TRBV28 and TRBJ2-5; 8 nucleotides agree with TRBD1. V dropped 6 bases and J dropped 5; count of bases not matched to a gene: 17. Germline CDR1 and CDR2: MDHEN and SYDVKM. There are 17 residues in the CDR3.

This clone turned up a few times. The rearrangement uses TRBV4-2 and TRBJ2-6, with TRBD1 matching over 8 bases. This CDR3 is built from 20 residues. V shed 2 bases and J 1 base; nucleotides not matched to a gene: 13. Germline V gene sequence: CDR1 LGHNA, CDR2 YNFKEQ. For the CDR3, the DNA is TGTGCCAGCAGCCAAAGAACGCCAGGACAGGGAGGATCTGGGGCCAACGTCCTGACTTTC. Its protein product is CASSQRTPGQGGSGANVLTF.

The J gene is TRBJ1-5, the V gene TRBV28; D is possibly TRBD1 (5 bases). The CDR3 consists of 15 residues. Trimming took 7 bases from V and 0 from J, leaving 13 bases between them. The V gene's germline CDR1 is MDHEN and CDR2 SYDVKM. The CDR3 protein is CASNKDSSSNQPQHF. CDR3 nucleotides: TGTGCCAGCAATAAAGACAGTTCTAGCAATCAGCCCCAGCATTTT.

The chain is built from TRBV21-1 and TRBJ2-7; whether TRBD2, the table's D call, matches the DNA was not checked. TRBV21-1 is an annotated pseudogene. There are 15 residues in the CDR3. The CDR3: CASSTSGRGVYEQYF. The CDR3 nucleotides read TGTGCCAGCAGCACAAGCGGGAGAGGGGTTTACGAGCAGTACTTC.

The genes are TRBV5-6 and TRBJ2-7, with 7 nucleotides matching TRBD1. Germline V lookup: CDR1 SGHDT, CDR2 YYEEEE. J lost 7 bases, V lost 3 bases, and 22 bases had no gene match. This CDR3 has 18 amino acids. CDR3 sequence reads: CASSSSHWSRQGPREQYF. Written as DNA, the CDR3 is TGTGCCAGCAGCTCCTCCCACTGGTCCCGACAGGGTCCGAGGGAGCAGTACTTC.